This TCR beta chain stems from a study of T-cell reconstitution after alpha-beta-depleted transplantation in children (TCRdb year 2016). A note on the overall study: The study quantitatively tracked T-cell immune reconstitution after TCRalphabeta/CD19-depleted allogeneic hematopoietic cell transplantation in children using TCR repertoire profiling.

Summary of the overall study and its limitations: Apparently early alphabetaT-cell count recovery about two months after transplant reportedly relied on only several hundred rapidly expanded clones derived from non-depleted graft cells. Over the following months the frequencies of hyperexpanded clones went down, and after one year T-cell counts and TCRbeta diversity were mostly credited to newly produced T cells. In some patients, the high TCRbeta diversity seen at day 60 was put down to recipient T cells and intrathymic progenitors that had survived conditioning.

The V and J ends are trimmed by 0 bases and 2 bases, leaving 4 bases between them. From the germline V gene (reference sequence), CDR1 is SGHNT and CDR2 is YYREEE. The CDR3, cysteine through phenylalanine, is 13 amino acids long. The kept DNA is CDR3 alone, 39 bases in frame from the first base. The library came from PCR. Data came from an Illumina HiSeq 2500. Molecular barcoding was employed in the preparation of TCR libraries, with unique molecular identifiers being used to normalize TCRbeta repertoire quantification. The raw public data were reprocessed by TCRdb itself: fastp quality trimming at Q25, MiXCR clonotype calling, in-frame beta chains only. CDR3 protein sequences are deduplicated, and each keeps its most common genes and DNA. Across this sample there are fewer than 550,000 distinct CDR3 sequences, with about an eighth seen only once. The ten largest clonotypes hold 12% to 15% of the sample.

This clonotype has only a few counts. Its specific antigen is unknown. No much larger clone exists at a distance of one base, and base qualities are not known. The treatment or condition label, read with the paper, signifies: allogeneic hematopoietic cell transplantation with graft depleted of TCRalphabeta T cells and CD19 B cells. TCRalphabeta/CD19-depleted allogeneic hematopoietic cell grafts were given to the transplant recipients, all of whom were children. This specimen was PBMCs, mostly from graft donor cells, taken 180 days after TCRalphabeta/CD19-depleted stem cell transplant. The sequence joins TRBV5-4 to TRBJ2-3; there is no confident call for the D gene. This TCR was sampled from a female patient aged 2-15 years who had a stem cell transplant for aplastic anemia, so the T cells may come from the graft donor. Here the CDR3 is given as CASSLEFTDTQYF. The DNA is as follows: TGTGCCAGCAGCTTGGAATTCACAGATACGCAGTATTTT.